Listed below are T cell receptor beta chains from one sample, sequenced in a study of PD-L1 blockade in urothelial cancer. Sequenced by immunoSEQ multiplex PCR; TCRdb stores in-frame clones only, minus some. This sample has about 35,000 clones; approximately 40% occur once, and the top ten carry around 10%. The input for sequencing was tumor tissue, taken before atezolizumab (anti-PD-L1) treatment. Every receptor here comes from a man aged 55 to 70 with urothelial cancer. Each CDR3 is given with its conserved first and last residue. D genes are given only for firm matches. Rows may omit the clone size; those that give it use once, few, many or a size class.

size	D	V	J	CDR3	DNA
-	-	TRBV11-3	TRBJ1-3	CASSLGRAPGNTIYF	TGTGCCAGCAGCTTAGGTAGGGCTCCAGGAAACACCATATATTTT
few	-	TRBV11-3	TRBJ1-2	CASSQVTARDRYGYTF	TGTGCCAGCAGCCAAGTGACAGCCCGGGACCGGTATGGCTACACCTTC
many	-	TRBV30	TRBJ1-4	CAWSVLGRGEKLFF	TGTGCCTGGAGTGTACTGGGGAGGGGTGAAAAACTGTTTTTT
-	TRBD2	TRBV6-8	TRBJ2-3	CAISLRSGGSTDTQYF	TGTGCCATCAGTTTAAGGAGCGGGGGGAGCACAGATACGCAGTATTTT
-	TRBD1	TRBV18	TRBJ1-5	CASSPGTGGNQPQHF	TGTGCCAGCTCACCGGGGACAGGGGGCAATCAGCCCCAGCATTTT
-	TRBD2	TRBV11-3	TRBJ2-1	CASSYLTSGSSYNEQFF	TGTGCCAGCAGCTACCTGACTAGCGGGAGCTCCTACAATGAGCAGTTCTTC
-	-	TRBV4-1	TRBJ1-5	CASSQDFRFNQPQHF	TGCGCCAGCAGCCAAGATTTTCGTTTCAATCAGCCCCAGCATTTT
-	TRBD1	TRBV30	TRBJ1-5	CAWSVLGQGNQPQHF	TGTGCCTGGAGTGTATTGGGACAGGGCAATCAGCCCCAGCATTTT
large	-	TRBV29-1	TRBJ2-1	CSVEGRGHNEQFF	TGCAGCGTTGAAGGGAGGGGCCACAATGAGCAGTTCTTC
medium-sized	TRBD2	TRBV11-3	TRBJ2-1	CASSKAGLRDEQFF	TGTGCCAGCAGCAAAGCGGGGTTGAGGGATGAGCAGTTCTTC
-	-	TRBV18	TRBJ2-6	CATHRATGANVLTF	TGTGCCACCCACAGGGCTACTGGGGCCAACGTCCTGACTTTC
few	TRBD1	TRBV6-9	TRBJ2-4	CASSLWWTGKNIQYF	TGTGCCAGCAGTCTTTGGTGGACAGGGAAAAACATTCAGTACTTC
many	-	TRBV9	TRBJ2-2	CASSVTTSNTGELFF	TGTGCCAGCAGCGTGACTACTTCGAACACCGGGGAGCTGTTTTTT
-	TRBD2	TRBV15	TRBJ2-1	CATSREGVAGGYNEQFF	TGTGCCACCAGCAGAGAAGGAGTAGCGGGGGGTTACAATGAGCAGTTCTTC
-	TRBD2	TRBV18	TRBJ2-7	CASSPSGAQSYEQYF	TGTGCCAGCTCACCAAGCGGGGCTCAGTCCTACGAGCAGTACTTC
-	-	TRBV6-8	TRBJ2-2	CASTSSLGELFF	TGTGCCAGCACCTCTTCGCTCGGGGAGCTGTTTTTT
-	-	TRBV19	TRBJ1-5	CASSPGGASNQPQHF	TGTGCCAGTAGTCCGGGGGGGGCTAGCAATCAGCCCCAGCATTTT
-	-	TRBV12-2	TRBJ1-4	CASRFAGQANEKLFF	TGTGCAAGTCGCTTCGCGGGACAGGCAAATGAAAAACTGTTTTTT
-	-	TRBV7-5	TRBJ2-3	CASSLRVDGTDTQYF	TGTGCCAGCAGCTTAAGGGTGGACGGCACAGATACGCAGTATTTT
many	TRBD1	TRBV6-1	TRBJ1-2	CASSEALGTGSYGYTF	TGTGCCAGCAGTGAAGCACTGGGGACAGGCAGCTATGGCTACACCTTC
-	-	TRBV6-8	TRBJ2-1	CASSYGTPSGANNEQFF	TGTGCCAGCAGTTATGGAACCCCATCAGGGGCGAACAATGAGCAGTTCTTC
medium-sized	-	TRBV29-1	TRBJ1-3	CSVEETAGNTIYF	TGCAGCGTTGAAGAGACGGCTGGAAACACCATATATTTT
few	TRBD1	TRBV29-1	TRBJ1-2	CSVDRERGYGYTF	TGCAGCGTGGACAGGGAGAGAGGCTATGGCTACACCTTC
-	-	TRBV11-3	TRBJ1-5	CASSPSRGNQPQHF	TGTGCCAGCAGCCCCTCAAGGGGCAATCAGCCCCAGCATTTT
many	TRBD1	TRBV6-8	TRBJ1-2	CASSYGGGGDYGYTF	TGTGCCAGCAGTTACGGTGGAGGGGGCGACTATGGCTACACCTTC
-	-	TRBV18	TRBJ2-1	CASSQSQGYNEQFF	TGTGCCAGCTCACAGTCACAGGGATACAATGAGCAGTTCTTC
-	-	TRBV28	TRBJ1-3	CASRETRGSSQNTIYF	TGTGCCAGCAGAGAAACCCGGGGCTCATCCCAAAACACCATATATTTT
few	-	TRBV6-8	TRBJ1-2	CASSRGSDSPRAYGYTF	TGTGCCAGCAGTCGTGGGTCGGACAGTCCCAGAGCCTATGGCTACACCTTC
-	-	TRBV28	TRBJ1-2	CASQTGSVYGYTF	TGTGCCAGCCAAACAGGCTCGGTTTATGGCTACACCTTC
-	-	TRBV5-1	TRBJ2-7	CASRLQGLQNEQYF	TGCGCCAGCAGGCTACAGGGTTTGCAAAACGAGCAGTACTTC
-	TRBD1	TRBV28	TRBJ1-1	CASSSKNFGTGRAFF	TGTGCCAGCAGTTCAAAGAATTTTGGGACAGGGAGGGCTTTCTTT
many	-	TRBV7-2	TRBJ1-1	CASSSGGSTEAFF	TGTGCCAGCAGCTCGGGCGGCAGCACTGAAGCTTTCTTT
-	-	TRBV25-1	TRBJ1-4	CASSESATNEKLFF	TGTGCCAGCAGTGAATCAGCAACTAATGAAAAACTGTTTTTT
-	TRBD2	TRBV15	TRBJ2-2	CATSSEYTGTSGSFNTGELFF	TGTGCCACCAGCAGCGAATACACGGGGACTAGCGGGAGTTTCAACACCGGGGAGCTGTTTTTT
-	-	TRBV5-1	TRBJ1-1	CASSLSATNTEAFF	TGCGCCAGCAGCTTATCTGCCACGAACACTGAAGCTTTCTTT
few	-	TRBV19	TRBJ2-2	CASSLEFANTGELFF	TGTGCCAGTAGTCTGGAGTTCGCGAACACCGGGGAGCTGTTTTTT
-	TRBD2	TRBV2	TRBJ2-7	CASRLLAGLGEQYF	TGTGCCAGCAGGTTACTAGCGGGACTTGGTGAGCAGTACTTC
many	-	TRBV10-3	TRBJ1-2	CAISEEQRGTSGYGYTF	TGTGCCATCAGTGAGGAACAACGCGGGACCTCGGGATATGGCTACACCTTC
-	-	TRBV30	TRBJ1-2	CAWSTQAGGYTF	TGTGCCTGGAGTACACAAGCTGGTGGCTACACCTTC
few	-	TRBV11-3	TRBJ1-4	CASSPVQGTNEKLFF	TGTGCCAGCAGCCCTGTCCAGGGAACTAATGAAAAACTGTTTTTT
-	TRBD2	TRBV14	TRBJ2-7	CASSQVAGVEQYF	TGTGCCAGCAGCCAAGTAGCGGGGGTCGAGCAGTACTTC
-	-	TRBV7-5	TRBJ2-3	CASSLSSSGGRQYF	TGTGCCAGCAGTCTATCGAGTAGCGGGGGCCGTCAGTATTTT
few	-	TRBV6-8	TRBJ2-1	CASSPDRSYEQFF	TGTGCCAGCAGCCCCGACAGGAGCTATGAGCAGTTCTTC
few	-	TRBV11-3	TRBJ2-7	CASSPMSRGSSREQYF	TGTGCCAGCAGCCCGATGAGTAGGGGCTCTTCCCGCGAGCAGTACTTC
-	TRBD1	TRBV30	TRBJ1-4	CAWSNPDRGGEKLFF	TGTGCCTGGAGCAACCCGGACAGGGGAGGAGAAAAACTGTTTTTT
-	-	TRBV11-3	TRBJ1-3	CASSLVTPGGAGNTIYF	TGTGCCAGCAGCTTAGTCACCCCGGGGGGAGCTGGAAACACCATATATTTT
-	-	TRBV9	TRBJ2-2	CASTRSWGGELFF	TGTGCCAGCACCCGAAGCTGGGGCGGGGAGCTGTTTTTT
-	-	TRBV19	TRBJ2-2	CASSQLGGAGELFF	TGTGCCAGTAGCCAATTAGGGGGGGCCGGGGAGCTGTTTTTT
-	TRBD1	TRBV19	TRBJ2-2	CASSLGQGIPGELFF	TGTGCCAGTAGTTTAGGACAGGGGATACCCGGGGAGCTGTTTTTT
many	-	TRBV9	TRBJ1-1	CASSVDPLGTEAFF	TGTGCCAGCAGCGTAGACCCCCTCGGCACTGAAGCTTTCTTT
few	-	TRBV6-8	TRBJ1-3	CASRRSTTAGNTIYF	TGTGCCAGCAGGCGATCCACGACAGCCGGAAACACCATATATTTT
-	TRBD1	TRBV19	TRBJ1-2	CASSQSGTVTGYGYTF	TGTGCCAGTAGTCAATCCGGGACAGTCACTGGCTATGGCTACACCTTC
medium-sized	-	TRBV25-1	TRBJ2-1	CASSESGDYNEQFF	TGTGCCAGCAGTGAATCCGGGGACTACAATGAGCAGTTCTTC